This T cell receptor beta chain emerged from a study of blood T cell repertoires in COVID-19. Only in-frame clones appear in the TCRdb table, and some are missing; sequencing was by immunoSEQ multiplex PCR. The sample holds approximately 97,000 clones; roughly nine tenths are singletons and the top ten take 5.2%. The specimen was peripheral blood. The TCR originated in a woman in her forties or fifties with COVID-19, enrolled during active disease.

The CDR3 loop reads CASSIGRWGAEAFF. The CDR3 nucleotides are TGTGCCAGTAGTATAGGGAGGTGGGGGGCTGAAGCTTTCTTT. The V and J genes are TRBV19 and TRBJ1-1; D may be TRBD1 (5 bases). V dropped 1 base and J dropped 6 bases, with 12 bases sitting between them. Germline V gene sequence: CDR1 LNHDA, CDR2 SQIVND (reference sequence). The CDR3 is made up of 14 amino acids.